This is a list of T cell receptor beta chains from one sample in a study of cytomegalovirus exposure and HLA in healthy donors. The method was immunoSEQ multiplex PCR; TCRdb's version includes in-frame clones alone and lacks a portion of them. This table holds fewer than 150,000 clones, about 90% found once. Input material: PBMCs. The receptors were gathered from a woman aged 18-29 years in good health and CMV-seropositive. Both conserved end residues are part of each CDR3. A D gene is named only where the DNA matches it firmly.

.,TRBV20-1,CSASGDYGYTF
TRBD1,TRBV28,CASSSGQGWEQYF
.,TRBV7-9,CASSLGVEPHTQYF
.,TRBV9,CASSALLGELFF
TRBD1,TRBV7-2,CASSPGTGHYGYTF
.,TRBV28,CASSLRGYEQYF
.,TRBV5-4,CASSLLVPGELFF
.,TRBV30,CAWIPRRTPNTEAFF
.,TRBV12-2,CASRPDRGNNQPQHF
.,TRBV6-1,CASTAAPGHIEAFF
.,TRBV28,CASSKGRQPQHF
TRBD1,TRBV28,CASSLIRRTGEPPDTQYF
TRBD2,TRBV4-3,CASSQEWGSGGRASTDTQYF
.,TRBV30,CAWSVRGTRRNEQFF
.,TRBV30,CAGNRDTSYNEQFF
TRBD1,TRBV6-1,CASKDRVVGYEQYF
.,TRBV2,CASSGLIGGETQYF
TRBD2,TRBV4-3,CASSQDHGGSTYEQYF
.,TRBV18,CASSPRTSNTGELFF
.,TRBV4-2,CASSQLQDSYGYTF
.,TRBV28,CASSLGGQGSEKLFF
TRBD2,TRBV7-3,CASSQGTSRGDTQYF
.,TRBV4-1,CASSQGPGQQYF
.,TRBV4-1,CASSQTGVSGNTIYF
TRBD1,TRBV14,CASSQGWDRALYGYTF
.,TRBV7-3,CASSLSVSTDTQYF